These 31 T cell receptor beta chains were sequenced from one sample in a study of blood T cell repertoires in COVID-19. The table came from immunoSEQ multiplex PCR; TCRdb's copy has only in-frame clones and leaves some out. The profile shows roughly 180,000 clones, 70% to 80% of them singletons. Sequenced material: peripheral blood. The receptors were gathered from a woman in her 50s with active or convalescent COVID-19.

CDR3 nucleotides: TGTGCCAGCAGTTACGGGACAGTCCTGAACACTGAAGCTTTCTTT. Translating gives CASSYGTVLNTEAFF. The chain couples TRBV6-2 or TRBV6-3 to TRBJ1-1; TRBD1 matches 7 bases. CDR3 size: 15 residues. The junction had 3 bases not matched to a gene; V was cut back by 2 bases and J by 0 bases. From germline, CDR1 is MNHEY and CDR2 SVGEGT.

This clone was counted only a few times. The identical CDR3 is also encoded by other nucleotide sequences in the sample. This sequence joins TRBV20-1 and TRBJ2-7; D remains unclear. Trimming left V 1 base short and J 3 bases short, with 4 bases between. The CDR3 is 11 amino acids. The germline gives CDR1 DFQATT, CDR2 SNEGSKA (reference sequence). Here the CDR3 DNA reads TGCAGTGCTAGAGGCAGCTACGAGCAGTACTTC. This codes for CSARGSYEQYF.

This clone was seen a few times. This sequence joins TRBV29-1 and TRBJ2-5, with TRBD2 matching 7 bases. Looked up from germline, CDR1 is SQVTM and CDR2 is ANQGSEA. With V trimmed by 7 bases and J by 2 bases, 7 bases remained unmatched. The CDR3 spans 13 residues. The CDR3 DNA reads TGCAGCGGCCACAGCGGGAATCAAGAGACCCAGTACTTC. Encoded protein: CSGHSGNQETQYF.

V and J are TRBV7-3 and TRBJ1-1; no clear D. Germline V lookup: CDR1 SGHTA, CDR2 FQGTGA. With 1 base removed from V and 1 base from J, the gap between germline ends came to 10 bases. This CDR3 has 15 amino acids. CDR3 sequence: CASSLNGRENTEAFF. For the CDR3, the DNA is TGTGCCAGCAGCTTAAACGGGAGGGAGAACACTGAAGCTTTCTTT.

This clone was seen once. The chain couples TRBV27 to TRBJ1-4; possible D gene TRBD1, 5 bases. The length of the CDR3 is 15 residues. Trimming took off 3 bases at V and 3 bases at J, with 11 bases between the two ends. The germline V gene has CDR1 MNHEY and CDR2 SMNVEV (reference sequence). The CDR3: CASSFGGTANEKLFF. The CDR3 DNA reads TGTGCCAGCAGTTTCGGTGGGACTGCTAATGAAAAACTGTTTTTT.

The chain links TRBV6-2 or TRBV6-3 to TRBJ1-2; TRBD1 aligns across 10 bases. V shed 6 bases and J 4 bases; nucleotides not matched to a gene: 5. The CDR3 spans 14 residues. CDR1 is MNHEY and CDR2 is SVGEGT in the germline V gene. CDR3 amino acids: CASSRQGATYGYTF. In DNA form, the CDR3 reads TGTGCCAGCAGCCGACAGGGGGCGACCTATGGCTACACCTTC.

This clone has only a few counts. V gene TRBV29-1 combines with J gene TRBJ2-7; the match to TRBD2 covers 7 bases. The CDR3 runs 15 residues. J was trimmed by 6 bases and V by 4 bases; bases with no gene match: 15. Germline lookup yields CDR1 SQVTM and CDR2 ANQGSEA. CDR3 sequence (DNA): TGCAGCGTTGCACCGCCCAGCGGGGCTCGGGGCGAGCAGTACTTC. It is translated as CSVAPPSGARGEQYF.

This chain links TRBV9 with TRBJ1-1; D ambiguous. This CDR3 has 15 amino acids. The germline gives CDR1 SGDLS, CDR2 YYNGEE. The germline V and J ends were trimmed by 0 bases and 5 bases, with 14 bases remaining between them. The CDR3 DNA reads as TGTGCCAGCAGCGTAGGGGCTGGGTTAAGTACTGAAGCTTTCTTT. This codes for CASSVGAGLSTEAFF.

The chain recombines TRBV2 with TRBJ2-5; possibly TRBD2 for D (6 bases). The CDR3 length is 13 residues. V was shortened by 7 bases and J by 6 bases, with 15 bases between the two germline ends. Germline-derived CDR1 and CDR2 are SNHLY and FYNNEI. The CDR3 nucleotides are TGTGCCAGCATGGTCGGGGGTGGAAAGACCCAGTACTTC. Its translation: CASMVGGGKTQYF.

The rearrangement uses TRBV28 and TRBJ1-2, with D maybe TRBD1 (6 bases). Per the germline V gene, CDR1 is MDHEN and CDR2 is SYDVKM. Deletions cut 5 bases from V and 8 bases from J, with 15 bases between. The length of the CDR3 is 13 residues. The CDR3, as DNA: TGTGCCAGCAGTGGCTACAGGGTAGGCGGCTACACCTTC. Amino acid sequence: CASSGYRVGGYTF.

This clone came up a few times. This chain links TRBV9 with TRBJ2-1, with 7 bases identical to TRBD2. With V trimmed by 2 bases and J by 7 bases, 9 bases remained unmatched. Germline V gives CDR1 SGDLS, CDR2 YYNGEE. The CDR3 totals 15 residues. The CDR3 here is CASSVGGDVGNEQFF. For the CDR3, the DNA is TGTGCCAGCAGCGTTGGGGGGGACGTCGGGAATGAGCAGTTCTTC.

Many counts were recorded for this clone. The chain couples TRBV6-4 to TRBJ2-2, with D possibly matching TRBD2 (7 bases). This CDR3 region has 13 residues. Germline CDR1 MRHNA, CDR2 SNTAGT. The CDR3, as DNA: TGTGCGGCCAGGGAGGGGGAGACCGGGGAGCTGTTTTTT. Residues: CAAREGETGELFF.

The chain couples TRBV19 to TRBJ2-6, with no clear D. Trimming pared 3 bases from V and 2 bases from J, leaving 8 bases between. The CDR3 covers 15 residues. Germline CDR1 and CDR2: LNHDA and SQIVND (reference sequence). CDR3 residues: CASSMVGAGANVLTF. The CDR3, as DNA: TGTGCCAGTAGTATGGTGGGCGCTGGGGCCAACGTCCTGACTTTC.

The rearrangement links TRBV7-8 to TRBJ2-1, with D maybe TRBD2 (7 bases). V lost 4 bases and J lost 8, with 18 bases in between. This CDR3 spans 15 amino acids. The germline gives CDR1 SGHVS, CDR2 FQNEAQ. The chain's CDR3 is CASSSSRGGQYEQFF. CDR3 nucleotides: TGTGCCAGCAGCTCCTCGAGGGGGGGGCAATATGAGCAGTTCTTC.

The CDR3 DNA reads TGTGCCAGTAGTCCCCGACTAGCGTACAATGAGCAGTTCTTC. The encoded protein is CASSPRLAYNEQFF. The chain has TRBV19 and TRBJ2-1; TRBD2 agrees at 8 bases. CDR3 length equals 14 residues. The trim removed 5 bases at V and 4 bases at J, leaving 4 bases unmatched. Germline assignment: CDR1 LNHDA and CDR2 SQIVND (reference sequence).

The chain combines TRBV19 with TRBJ1-1; D gene ambiguous. The V gene lost 10 bases and the J gene lost 5 bases, with 17 bases spanning the gap. This CDR3 has 13 amino acids. Germline values: CDR1 LNHDA, CDR2 SQIVND (reference sequence). The CDR3 nucleotides are TGTGCCACGGTGGGAGGAGAGACAACTGAAGCTTTCTTT. Translation gives CATVGGETTEAFF.

The chain employs TRBV27 and TRBJ1-4; TRBD1 matches 7 bases. CDR3 length: 19 residues. Germline CDR1 MNHEY, CDR2 SMNVEV (reference sequence). V shed 1 base, J shed 7 bases, and the junction held 18 bases outside the gene matches. In nucleotides, the CDR3 is TGTGCCAGCAGTTTATTCGGAACGGGACAGCGGACCTGGGGTGAAAAACTGTTTTTT. Its translation is CASSLFGTGQRTWGEKLFF.

The CDR3 region has the DNA TGTGCCAGCAGCGAATTTCGTACCGGGGAGCTGTTTTTT. Translated, it gives CASSEFRTGELFF. The chain carries TRBV9 and TRBJ2-2; D not resolved. The CDR3 loop spans 13 amino acids. The ends were cut back, 3 bases at V and 5 bases at J, with 8 bases in the middle. CDR1 and CDR2 (germline): SGDLS, YYNGEE.

This clone was seen a handful of times. The V and J genes are TRBV5-5 and TRBJ2-2; tentative D call: TRBD2 (5 bases). The CDR3 sequence is 13 residues long. Germline V gene sequence: CDR1 SGHKS, CDR2 YYEKEE (reference sequence). Trimming removed 0 bases from V and 7 bases from J, with 7 bases in between. For the CDR3, the DNA is TGTGCCAGCAGCTTGGCCGCGGGCGGGGAGCTGTTTTTT. Translation gives CASSLAAGGELFF.

This clone was seen just once. The V call is TRBV4-3, the J call TRBJ1-1; maybe TRBD1 (5 bases). The CDR3 runs 18 residues. Germline CDR1 is LGHNA and CDR2 is YSLEER. V was clipped by 1 base and J by 5 bases, with 23 bases between them. The CDR3 nucleotides are TGCGCCAGCAGCCAAGCCTCGCCTGCCGGGACTCGGAGGACTGAAGCTTTCTTT. This sequence encodes CASSQASPAGTRRTEAFF.

CDR3 protein: CASRRSPGVEFF. The CDR3 DNA sequence: TGTGCCAGCAGAAGATCACCAGGGGTCGAGTTCTTC. The chain has TRBV6-5 and TRBJ2-1; tentatively, D is TRBD1 (6 bases). Looked up from germline, CDR1 is MNHEY and CDR2 is SVGAGI. The CDR3 spans 12 residues. With 6 bases removed from V and 14 bases from J, the gap between germline ends came to 17 bases.

The chain uses TRBV9 and TRBJ2-1, with D uncertain. The CDR3 extends over 13 amino acids. Germline loops: CDR1 SGDLS, CDR2 YYNGEE. Trimming took 3 bases from V and 0 from J, leaving 4 bases between them. The CDR3 spells CASSASSYNEQFF. In DNA form, the CDR3 reads TGTGCCAGCAGCGCGAGCTCCTACAATGAGCAGTTCTTC.

The chain is built from TRBV2 and TRBJ1-5; no reliable D call. CDR3 length equals 14 residues. Germline V lookup: CDR1 SNHLY, CDR2 FYNNEI. Trimming removed 6 bases from V and 2 bases from J, with 11 bases in between. The CDR3 DNA sequence: TGTGCCAGCAGCCTATACTTGGGCAATCAGCCCCAGCATTTT. As protein: CASSLYLGNQPQHF. Full variable domain (missing parts from reference TRBV2 and TRBJ1-5): EPEVTQTPSHQVTQMGQEVILRCVPISNHLYFYWYRQILGQKVEFLVSFYNNEISEKSEIFDDQFSVERPDGSNFTLKIRSTKLEDSAMYFCASSLYLGNQPQHFGDGTRLSIL.

The rearrangement uses TRBV20-1 and TRBJ1-1; no firm D call. V dropped 5 bases and J dropped 5 bases, with 9 bases sitting between them. Looked up from germline, CDR1 is DFQATT and CDR2 is SNEGSKA (reference sequence). The CDR3 has 11 residues. The CDR3 sequence is CSAHSGTEAFF. Here the CDR3 DNA reads TGCAGTGCTCATTCGGGGACTGAAGCTTTCTTT.

V and J are TRBV4-3 and TRBJ2-3; maybe TRBD1 (5 bases). The CDR3 extends over 15 amino acids. Trimming took 2 bases from V and 2 from J, leaving 11 bases between them. The germline V gene has CDR1 LGHNA and CDR2 YSLEER. This chain's CDR3 is CASSQILGVTDTQYF. CDR3 sequence (DNA): TGCGCCAGCAGCCAAATCTTAGGGGTCACAGATACGCAGTATTTT.

This chain connects TRBV7-9 to TRBJ2-2, with D unclear. CDR1 and CDR2 (germline): SEHNR, FQNEAQ (reference sequence). Trimming removed 2 bases at V and 9 bases at J, with 4 bases between. The CDR3 has 11 amino acids. The CDR3 protein is CASSLQWELFF. The CDR3 nucleotides read TGTGCCAGCAGCTTACAGTGGGAGCTGTTTTTT.

V is TRBV6-5 and J is TRBJ2-5; the D is unclear. Trimming removed 6 bases from V and 2 bases from J, with 13 bases in between. Germline assignment: CDR1 MNHEY and CDR2 SVGAGI. This CDR3 has 14 amino acids. CDR3 residues: CASSHLGDQETQYF. The CDR3 nucleotides read TGTGCCAGCAGCCACCTAGGAGATCAAGAGACCCAGTACTTC.

The J gene is TRBJ1-4, the V gene TRBV19; 7 bases fit TRBD1. The CDR3 length is 14 residues. Germline CDR1 is LNHDA and CDR2 is SQIVND (reference sequence). J gave up 3 bases and V 7 bases, and 5 bases lay outside the gene matches. The CDR3 DNA reads TGTGCCAGTATGGAGGGGGCGGCTAATGAAAAACTGTTTTTT. This sequence encodes CASMEGAANEKLFF.

The rearrangement joins TRBV28 to TRBJ1-2; D uncertain. Germline V gene sequence: CDR1 MDHEN, CDR2 SYDVKM. V dropped 3 bases and J dropped 8 bases, with 10 bases sitting between them. The CDR3 has 12 amino acids. The CDR3 DNA reads as TGTGCCAGCAGTTTTCAAATTCGGGGCTACACCTTC. Translating it yields CASSFQIRGYTF.

The genes are TRBV28 and TRBJ2-7, with 7 bases fitting TRBD1. V lost 10 bases and J lost 0; bases outside the gene matches: 6. In germline, CDR1 is MDHEN, CDR2 SYDVKM. The CDR3 totals 13 residues. The CDR3 nucleotides are TGTGCCATCGAGGGGGCGAGCTCCTACGAGCAGTACTTC. It yields the protein CAIEGASSYEQYF. The full variable domain, rest sourced from reference TRBV28 and TRBJ2-7, is DVKVTQSSRYLVKRTGEKVFLECVQDMDHENMFWYRQDPGLGLRLIYFSYDVKMKEKGDIPEGYSVSREKKERFSLILESASTNQTSMYLCAIEGASSYEQYFGPGTRLTVT.

V gene TRBV5-6 combines with J gene TRBJ1-2, with TRBD1 identical over 9 bases. Germline CDR1 and CDR2: SGHDT and YYEEEE. CDR3 length equals 13 residues. The V gene end was trimmed by 3 bases and the J gene end by 8 bases; junction bases not matched to a gene: 5. CDR3 loop: CASSWDRAKGYTF. The DNA of the CDR3 is TGTGCCAGCAGCTGGGACAGGGCGAAGGGCTACACCTTC. Using reference TRBV5-6 and TRBJ1-2 for the parts outside the CDR3, the full variable domain is DAGVTQSPTHLIKTRGQQVTLRCSPKSGHDTVSWYQQALGQGPQFIFQYYEEEERQRGNFPDRFSGHQFPNYSSELNVNALLLGDSALYLCASSWDRAKGYTFGSGTRLTVV.